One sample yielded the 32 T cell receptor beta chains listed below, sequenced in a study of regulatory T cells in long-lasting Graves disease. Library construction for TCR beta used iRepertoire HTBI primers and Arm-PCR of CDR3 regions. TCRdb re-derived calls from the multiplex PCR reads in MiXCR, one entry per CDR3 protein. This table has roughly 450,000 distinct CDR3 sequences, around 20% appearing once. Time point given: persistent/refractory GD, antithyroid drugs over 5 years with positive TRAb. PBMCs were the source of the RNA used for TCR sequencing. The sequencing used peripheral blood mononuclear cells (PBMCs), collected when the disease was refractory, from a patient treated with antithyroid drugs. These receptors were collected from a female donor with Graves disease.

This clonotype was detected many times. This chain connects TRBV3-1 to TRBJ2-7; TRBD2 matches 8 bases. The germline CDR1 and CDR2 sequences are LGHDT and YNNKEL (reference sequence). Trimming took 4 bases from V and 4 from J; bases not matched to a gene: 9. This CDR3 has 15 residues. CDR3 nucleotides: TGTGCCAGCAGCCCTCGTGTTAGCGGGACGTACGAGCAGTACTTC. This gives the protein CASSPRVSGTYEQYF.

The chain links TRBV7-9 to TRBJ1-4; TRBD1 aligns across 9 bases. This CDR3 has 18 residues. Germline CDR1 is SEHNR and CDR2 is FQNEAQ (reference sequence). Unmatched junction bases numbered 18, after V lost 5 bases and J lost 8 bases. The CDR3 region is CASSHFKYYGTGREKLFF. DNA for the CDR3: TGTGCCAGCAGCCATTTCAAGTATTACGGGACAGGGAGAGAAAAACTGTTTTTT.

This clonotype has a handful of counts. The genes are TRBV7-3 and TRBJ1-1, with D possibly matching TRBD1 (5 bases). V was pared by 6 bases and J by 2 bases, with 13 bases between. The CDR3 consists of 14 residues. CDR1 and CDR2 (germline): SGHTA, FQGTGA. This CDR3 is CASRATGANTEAFF. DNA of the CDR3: TGTGCCAGCAGAGCTACCGGGGCAAACACTGAAGCTTTCTTT.

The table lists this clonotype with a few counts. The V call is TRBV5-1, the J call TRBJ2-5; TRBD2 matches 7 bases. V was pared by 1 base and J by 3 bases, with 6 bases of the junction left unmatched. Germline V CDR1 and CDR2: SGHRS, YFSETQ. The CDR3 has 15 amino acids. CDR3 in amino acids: CASSLWGTTEETQYF. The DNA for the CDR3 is TGCGCCAGCAGCTTGTGGGGGACTACTGAAGAGACCCAGTACTTC.

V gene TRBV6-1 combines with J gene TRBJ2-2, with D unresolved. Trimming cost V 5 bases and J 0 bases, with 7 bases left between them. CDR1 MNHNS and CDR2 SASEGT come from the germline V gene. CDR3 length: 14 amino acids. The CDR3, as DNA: TGTGCCAGCAGTACGGTTTCGAACACCGGGGAGCTGTTTTTT. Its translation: CASSTVSNTGELFF.

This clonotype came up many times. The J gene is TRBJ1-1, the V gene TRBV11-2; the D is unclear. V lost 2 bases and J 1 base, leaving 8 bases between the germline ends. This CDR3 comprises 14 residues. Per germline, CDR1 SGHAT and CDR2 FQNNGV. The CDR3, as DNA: TGTGCCAGCAGCTTACCCAAGGGGAACACTGAAGCTTTCTTT. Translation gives CASSLPKGNTEAFF. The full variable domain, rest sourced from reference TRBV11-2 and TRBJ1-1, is EAGVAQSPRYKIIEKRQSVAFWCNPISGHATLYWYQQILGQGPKLLIQFQNNGVVDDSQLPKDRFSAERLKGVDSTLKIQPAKLEDSAVYLCASSLPKGNTEAFFGQGTRLTVV.

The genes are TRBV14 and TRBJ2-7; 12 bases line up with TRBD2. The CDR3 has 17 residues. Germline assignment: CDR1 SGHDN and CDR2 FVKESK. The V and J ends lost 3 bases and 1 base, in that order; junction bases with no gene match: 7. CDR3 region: CASSQTLGLAGSYEQYF. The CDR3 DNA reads TGTGCCAGCAGCCAGACCCTAGGACTAGCGGGATCCTACGAGCAGTACTTC.

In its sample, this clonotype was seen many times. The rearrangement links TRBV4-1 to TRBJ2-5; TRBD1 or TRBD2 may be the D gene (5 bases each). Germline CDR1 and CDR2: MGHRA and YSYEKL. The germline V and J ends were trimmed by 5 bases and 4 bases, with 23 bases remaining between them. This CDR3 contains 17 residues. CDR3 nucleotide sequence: TGCGCCAGCAGCGAAAACCCAGGGACGGTACCGAGAGAGACCCAGTACTTC. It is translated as CASSENPGTVPRETQYF.

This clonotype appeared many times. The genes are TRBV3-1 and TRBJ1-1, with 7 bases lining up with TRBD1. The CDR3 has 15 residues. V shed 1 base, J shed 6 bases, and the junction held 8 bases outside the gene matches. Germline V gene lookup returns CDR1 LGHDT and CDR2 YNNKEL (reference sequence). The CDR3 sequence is CASSQGQGTTSEAFF. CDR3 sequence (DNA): TGTGCCAGCAGCCAAGGACAGGGTACGACATCTGAAGCTTTCTTT. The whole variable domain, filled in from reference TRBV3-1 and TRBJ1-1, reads DTAVSQTPKYLVTQMGNDKSIKCEQNLGHDTMYWYKQDSKKFLKIMFSYNNKELIINETVPNRFSPKSPDKAHLNLHINSLELGDSAVYFCASSQGQGTTSEAFFGQGTRLTVV.

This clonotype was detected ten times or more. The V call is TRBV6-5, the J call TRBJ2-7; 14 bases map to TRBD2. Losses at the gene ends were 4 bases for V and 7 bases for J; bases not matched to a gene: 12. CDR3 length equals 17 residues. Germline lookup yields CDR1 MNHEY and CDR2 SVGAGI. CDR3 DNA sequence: TGTGCCAGCAGTTCAACGCGGACTAGCGGGAGGACGGGGGAGCAGTACTTC. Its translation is CASSSTRTSGRTGEQYF.

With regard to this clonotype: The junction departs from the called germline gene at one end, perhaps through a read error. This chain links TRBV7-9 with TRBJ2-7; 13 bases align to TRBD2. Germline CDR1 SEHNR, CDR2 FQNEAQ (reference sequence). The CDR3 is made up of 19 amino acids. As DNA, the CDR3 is TGTGCCAGCAGCTTAGGTACTCCGGGACTAGCGGGACTTTCCTCCGAGCAGTACTTC. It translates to CASSLGTPGLAGLSSEQYF.

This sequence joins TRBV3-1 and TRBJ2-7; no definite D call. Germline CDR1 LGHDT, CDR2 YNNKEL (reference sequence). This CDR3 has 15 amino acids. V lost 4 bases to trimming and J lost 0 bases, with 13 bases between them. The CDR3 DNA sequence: TGTGCCAGCAGCCGTGGACGGCTGAGCTCCTACGAGCAGTACTTC. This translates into CASSRGRLSSYEQYF.

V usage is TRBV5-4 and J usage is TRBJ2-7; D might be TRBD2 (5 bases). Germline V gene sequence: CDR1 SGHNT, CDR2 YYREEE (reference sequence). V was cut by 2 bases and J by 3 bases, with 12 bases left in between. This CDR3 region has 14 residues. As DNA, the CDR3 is TGTGCCAGCAGCTTCCCGGGAACCAGCTACGAGCAGTACTTC. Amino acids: CASSFPGTSYEQYF.

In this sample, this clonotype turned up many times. The CDR3 region has the DNA TGCGCCAGCAGCTTGGCGTGGGCAGGCACTGAAGCTTTCTTT. Its translation is CASSLAWAGTEAFF. The genes are TRBV5-1 and TRBJ1-1, with unresolved D. The germline V gene has CDR1 SGHRS and CDR2 YFSETQ. The CDR3 runs 14 residues. V was trimmed by 0 bases and J by 4 bases, leaving 10 bases between them.

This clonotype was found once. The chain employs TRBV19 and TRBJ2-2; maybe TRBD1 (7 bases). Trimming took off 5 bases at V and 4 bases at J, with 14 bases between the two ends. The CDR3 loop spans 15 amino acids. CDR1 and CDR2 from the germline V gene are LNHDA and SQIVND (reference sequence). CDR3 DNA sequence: TGTGCCAGTAGTGCGCTGCAGGGGGGCACCGGGGAGCTGTTTTTT. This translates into CASSALQGGTGELFF.

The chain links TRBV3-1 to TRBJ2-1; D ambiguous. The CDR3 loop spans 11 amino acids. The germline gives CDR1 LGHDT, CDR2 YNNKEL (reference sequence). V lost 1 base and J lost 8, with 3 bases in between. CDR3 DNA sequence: TGTGCCAGCAGCCAAGTATATGAGCAGTTCTTC. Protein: CASSQVYEQFF.

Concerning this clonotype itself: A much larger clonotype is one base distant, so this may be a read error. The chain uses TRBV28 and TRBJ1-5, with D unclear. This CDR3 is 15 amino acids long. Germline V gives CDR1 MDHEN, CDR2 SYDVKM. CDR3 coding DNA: TGTGCCGGCAGTTCAGTGCTGTATAGCAATCAGCCCCAGCATTTT. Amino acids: CAGSSVLYSNQPQHF. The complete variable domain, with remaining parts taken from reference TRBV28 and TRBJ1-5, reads DVKVTQSSRYLVKRTGEKVFLECVQDMDHENMFWYRQDPGLGLRLIYFSYDVKMKEKGDIPEGYSVSREKKERFSLILESASTNQTSMYLCAGSSVLYSNQPQHFGDGTRLSIL.

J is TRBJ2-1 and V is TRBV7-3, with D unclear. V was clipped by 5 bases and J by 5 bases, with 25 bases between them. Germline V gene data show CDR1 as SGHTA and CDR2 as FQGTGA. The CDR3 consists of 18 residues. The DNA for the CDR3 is TGTGCCAGCAGCCTATATCGACTGCCCCGCGAAGAAAACAATGAGCAGTTCTTC. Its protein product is CASSLYRLPREENNEQFF.

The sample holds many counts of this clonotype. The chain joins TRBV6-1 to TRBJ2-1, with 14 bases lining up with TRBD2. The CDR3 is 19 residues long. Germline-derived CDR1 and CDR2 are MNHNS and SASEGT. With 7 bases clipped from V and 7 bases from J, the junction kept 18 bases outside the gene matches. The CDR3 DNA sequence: TGTGCCAGCACCGACCTAGGGGCGGGACTAGCGGGAGCTCGGAATGAGCAGTTCTTC. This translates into CASTDLGAGLAGARNEQFF.

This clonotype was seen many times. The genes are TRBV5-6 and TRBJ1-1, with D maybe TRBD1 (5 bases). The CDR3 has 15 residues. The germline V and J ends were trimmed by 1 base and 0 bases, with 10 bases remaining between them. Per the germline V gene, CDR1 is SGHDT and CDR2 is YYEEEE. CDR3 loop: CASSLRQPMNTEAFF. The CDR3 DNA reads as TGTGCCAGCAGCTTGCGACAGCCGATGAACACTGAAGCTTTCTTT.

In DNA form, the CDR3 reads TGTGCCAGCAGCTTGGGACTAGCGGGAGGGCCGAGTTATGAGCAGTTCTTC. It yields the protein CASSLGLAGGPSYEQFF. The V gene is TRBV7-8, the J gene TRBJ2-1; 16 nucleotides align to TRBD2. The CDR3 runs to 17 residues. Germline lookup yields CDR1 SGHVS and CDR2 FQNEAQ. Trimming took 3 bases from V and 8 from J; bases not matched to a gene: 7.

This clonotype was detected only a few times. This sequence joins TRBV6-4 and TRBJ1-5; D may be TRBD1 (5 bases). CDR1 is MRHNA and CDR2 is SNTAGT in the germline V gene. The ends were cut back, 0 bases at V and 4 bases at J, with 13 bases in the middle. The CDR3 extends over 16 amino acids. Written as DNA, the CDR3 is TGTGCCAGCAGTGACTCGACCAGGACACGGAATCAGCCCCAGCATTTT. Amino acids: CASSDSTRTRNQPQHF.

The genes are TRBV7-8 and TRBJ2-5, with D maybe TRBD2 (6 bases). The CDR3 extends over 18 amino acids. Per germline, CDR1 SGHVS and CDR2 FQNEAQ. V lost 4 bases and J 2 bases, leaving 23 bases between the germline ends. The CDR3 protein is CASSYDPGLQVTQETQYF. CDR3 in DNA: TGTGCCAGCAGCTACGATCCGGGACTCCAAGTAACTCAAGAGACCCAGTACTTC.

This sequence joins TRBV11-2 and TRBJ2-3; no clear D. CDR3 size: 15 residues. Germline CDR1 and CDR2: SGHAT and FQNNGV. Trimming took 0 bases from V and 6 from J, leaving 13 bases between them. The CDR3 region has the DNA TGTGCCAGCAGCTTAGACCTGGCTCACACGGATACGCAGTATTTT. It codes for CASSLDLAHTDTQYF.

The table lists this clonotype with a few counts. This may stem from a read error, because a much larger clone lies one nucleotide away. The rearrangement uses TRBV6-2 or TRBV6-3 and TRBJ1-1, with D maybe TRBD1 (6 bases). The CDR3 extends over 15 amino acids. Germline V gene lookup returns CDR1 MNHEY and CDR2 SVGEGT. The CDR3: CAGSSPTQGRAEAFF. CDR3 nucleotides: TGTGCCGGCAGTTCCCCCACACAGGGTCGGGCTGAAGCTTTCTTT.

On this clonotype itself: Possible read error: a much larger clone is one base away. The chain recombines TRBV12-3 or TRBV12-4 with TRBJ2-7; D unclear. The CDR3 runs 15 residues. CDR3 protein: CASSLALGAPHEQCF. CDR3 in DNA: TGTGCCAGCAGTTTAGCGCTCGGAGCCCCCCACGAGCAGTGCTTC.

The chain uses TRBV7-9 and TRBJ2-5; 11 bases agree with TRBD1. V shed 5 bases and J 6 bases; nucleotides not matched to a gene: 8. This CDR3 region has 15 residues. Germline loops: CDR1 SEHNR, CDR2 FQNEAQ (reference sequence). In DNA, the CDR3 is TGTGCCAGCAGCACATGGACAGGGGGCCAGCAGACCCAGTACTTC. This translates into CASSTWTGGQQTQYF. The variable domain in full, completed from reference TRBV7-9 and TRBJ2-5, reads DTGVSQNPRHKITKRGQNVTFRCDPISEHNRLYWYRQTLGQGPEFLTYFQNEAQLEKSRLLSDRFSAERPKGSFSTLEIQRTEQGDSAMYLCASSTWTGGQQTQYFGPGTRLLVL.

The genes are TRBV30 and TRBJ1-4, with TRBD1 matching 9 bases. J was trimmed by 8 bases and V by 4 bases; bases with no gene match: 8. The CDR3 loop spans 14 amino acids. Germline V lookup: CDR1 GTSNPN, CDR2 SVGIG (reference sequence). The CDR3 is CAWNLQGAKEKLFF. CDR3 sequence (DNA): TGTGCCTGGAACCTACAGGGGGCAAAGGAAAAACTGTTTTTT.

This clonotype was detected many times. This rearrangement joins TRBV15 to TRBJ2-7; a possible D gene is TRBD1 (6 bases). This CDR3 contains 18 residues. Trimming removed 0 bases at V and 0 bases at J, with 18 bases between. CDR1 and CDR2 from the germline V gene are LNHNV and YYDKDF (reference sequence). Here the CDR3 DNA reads TGTGCCACCAGCAGAGACTCGCCCCGGGACACAGGCTCCTACGAGCAGTACTTC. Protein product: CATSRDSPRDTGSYEQYF.

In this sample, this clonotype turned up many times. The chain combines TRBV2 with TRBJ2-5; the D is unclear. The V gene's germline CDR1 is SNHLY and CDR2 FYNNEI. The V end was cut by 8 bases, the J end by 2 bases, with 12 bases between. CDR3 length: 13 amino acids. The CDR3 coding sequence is TGTGCCAGCGCCAGGCGGTTACAAGAGACCCAGTACTTC. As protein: CASARRLQETQYF.

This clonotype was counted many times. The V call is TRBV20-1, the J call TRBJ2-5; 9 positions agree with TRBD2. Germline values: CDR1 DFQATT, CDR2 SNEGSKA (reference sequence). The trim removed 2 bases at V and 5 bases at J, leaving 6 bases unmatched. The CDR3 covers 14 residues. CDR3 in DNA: TGCAGTGCTAGAAATAGCGGGAGAGCCGAGACCCAGTACTTC. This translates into CSARNSGRAETQYF.

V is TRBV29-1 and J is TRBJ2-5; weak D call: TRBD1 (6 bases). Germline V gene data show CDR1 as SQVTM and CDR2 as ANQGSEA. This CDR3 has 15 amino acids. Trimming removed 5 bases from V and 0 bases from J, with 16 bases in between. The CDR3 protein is CSVRTVRDNQETQYF. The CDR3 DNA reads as TGCAGCGTTCGAACGGTTCGGGACAACCAAGAGACCCAGTACTTC.